This record covers a single T cell receptor (beta chain). V was clipped by 4 bases and J by 12 bases; unmatched bases: 8. Germline loops: CDR1 MNHNY, CDR2 SVGAGI (reference sequence). The CDR3 is 13 residues long. This sample was taken from a study of cytomegalovirus exposure and HLA in healthy donors. PCR was performed using 60 Vbeta and 13 Jbeta primers. Repertoires were generated with immunoSEQ multiplex PCR, while TCRdb's copy carries only in-frame clones and drops some. The data contain about 98,000 clones, over 65% of them singletons. The J gene is TRBJ2-1, the V gene TRBV6-6; 8 nucleotides align to TRBD1. Specimen: PBMCs. This TCR was sampled from a male donor in good health and CMV-seronegative. Here the CDR3 reads CASSSGQGLVQFF. For the CDR3, the DNA is TGTGCCAGCAGTTCCGGACAGGGACTCGTGCAGTTCTTC.